This T cell receptor (beta chain) was captured by sequencing in a study of neurological immune-mediated disorders. Study conclusions and caveats: Across subjects, no CDR3 amino acid sequence appeared in expanded clones of more than one subject, a finding that suggested private repertoires in all groups.

TCRdb passed the 5' RACE reads through MiXCR, listing each CDR3 protein once. The data hold about 66,000 distinct CDR3 sequences, with less than 5.5% observed a single time. In this sample, this clonotype turned up a few times. The antigen is undetermined. This TCR derives from a man aged 25 to 40 with multiple sclerosis. The sample was PBMCs.

The CDR3 DNA reads as TGTGCCAGCTCACCAGGGTGGGCAGAAGGGTTCTTC. Translation gives CASSPGWAEGFF. V usage is TRBV18 and J usage is TRBJ2-1; no definite D call. Germline lookup yields CDR1 KGHSH and CDR2 LQKENI. The V end lost 2 bases, the J end lost 15 bases, and 14 bases lay between the germline ends. The length of the CDR3 is 12 residues.